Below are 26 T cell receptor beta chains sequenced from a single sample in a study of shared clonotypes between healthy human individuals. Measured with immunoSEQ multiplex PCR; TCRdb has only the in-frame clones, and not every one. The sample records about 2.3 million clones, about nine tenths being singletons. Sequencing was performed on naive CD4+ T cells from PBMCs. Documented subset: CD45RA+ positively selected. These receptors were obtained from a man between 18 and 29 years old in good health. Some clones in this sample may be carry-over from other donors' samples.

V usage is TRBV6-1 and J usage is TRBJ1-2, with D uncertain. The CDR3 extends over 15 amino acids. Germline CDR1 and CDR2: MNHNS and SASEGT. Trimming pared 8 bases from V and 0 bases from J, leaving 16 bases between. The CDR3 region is CASQGGDGANYGYTF. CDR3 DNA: TGTGCCAGCCAAGGAGGCGACGGAGCTAACTATGGCTACACCTTC.

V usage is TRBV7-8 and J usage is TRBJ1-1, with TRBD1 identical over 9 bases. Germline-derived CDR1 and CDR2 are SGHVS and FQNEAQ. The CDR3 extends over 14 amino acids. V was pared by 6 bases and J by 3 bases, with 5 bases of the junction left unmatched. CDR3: CASRGQGTYTEAFF. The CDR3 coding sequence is TGTGCCAGCAGGGGACAGGGCACTTACACTGAAGCTTTCTTT. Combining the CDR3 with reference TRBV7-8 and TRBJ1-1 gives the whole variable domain GAGVSQSPRYKVAKRGQDVALRCDPISGHVSLFWYQQALGQGPEFLTYFQNEAQLDKSGLPSDRFFAERPEGSVSTLKIQRTQQEDSAVYLCASRGQGTYTEAFFGQGTRLTVV.

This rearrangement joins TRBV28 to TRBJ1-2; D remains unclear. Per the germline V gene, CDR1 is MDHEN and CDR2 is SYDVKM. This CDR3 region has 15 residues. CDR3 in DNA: TGTGCGCTCTCTTCCGGGCGAGACGCTAACTATGGCTACACCTTC. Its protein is CALSSGRDANYGYTF.

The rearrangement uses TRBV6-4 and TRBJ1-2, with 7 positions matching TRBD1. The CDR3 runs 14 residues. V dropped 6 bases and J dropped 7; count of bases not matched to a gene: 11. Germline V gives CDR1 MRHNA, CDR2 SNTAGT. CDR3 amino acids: CASSPTGQFLGYTF. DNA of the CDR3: TGTGCCAGCAGCCCAACGGGACAGTTTCTTGGCTACACCTTC.

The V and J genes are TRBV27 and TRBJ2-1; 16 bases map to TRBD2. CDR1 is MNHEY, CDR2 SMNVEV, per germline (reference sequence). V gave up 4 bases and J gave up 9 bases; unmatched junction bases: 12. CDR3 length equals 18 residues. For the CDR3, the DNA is TGTGCCAGCAGTTCCGCGGGGGGGACTAGCGGGAGGGAGGGTGAGCAGTTCTTC. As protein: CASSSAGGTSGREGEQFF.

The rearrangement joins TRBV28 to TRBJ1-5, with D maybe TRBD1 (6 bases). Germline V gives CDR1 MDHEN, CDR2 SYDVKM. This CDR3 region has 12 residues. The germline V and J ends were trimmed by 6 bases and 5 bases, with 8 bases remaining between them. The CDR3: CASRGGYQPQHF. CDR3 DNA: TGTGCCAGCAGAGGGGGATATCAGCCCCAGCATTTT.

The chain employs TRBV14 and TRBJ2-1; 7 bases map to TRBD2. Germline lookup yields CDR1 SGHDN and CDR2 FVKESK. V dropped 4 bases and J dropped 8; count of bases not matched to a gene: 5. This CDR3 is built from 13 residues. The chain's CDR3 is CASSPGLYDEQFF. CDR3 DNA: TGTGCCAGCAGCCCGGGACTATATGATGAGCAGTTCTTC.

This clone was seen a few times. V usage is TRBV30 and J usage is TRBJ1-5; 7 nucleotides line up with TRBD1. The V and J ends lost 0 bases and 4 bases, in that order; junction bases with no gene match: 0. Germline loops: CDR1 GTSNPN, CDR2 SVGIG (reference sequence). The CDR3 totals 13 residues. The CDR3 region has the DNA TGTGCCTGGAGTGTGGGACAGAATCAGCCCCAGCATTTT. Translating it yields CAWSVGQNQPQHF. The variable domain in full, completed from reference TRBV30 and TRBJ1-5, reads SQTIHQWPATLVQPVGSPLSLECTVEGTSNPNLYWYRQAAGRGLQLLFYSVGIGQISSEVPQNLSASRPQDRQFILSSKKLLLSDSGFYLCAWSVGQNQPQHFGDGTRLSIL.

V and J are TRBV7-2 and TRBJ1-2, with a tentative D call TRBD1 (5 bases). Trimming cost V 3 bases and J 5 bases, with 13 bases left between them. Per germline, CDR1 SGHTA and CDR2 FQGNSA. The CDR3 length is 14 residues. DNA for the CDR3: TGTGCCAGCAGCTTGGGTGCAGGGTTATATGGCTACACCTTC. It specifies CASSLGAGLYGYTF.

Here the CDR3 DNA reads TGTGCCAGCAGCTTAAGTCTGGGGGCCAGCTCCTACGAGCAGTACTTC. This encodes CASSLSLGASSYEQYF. V and J are TRBV11-2 and TRBJ2-7; TRBD1 is a possible D gene (6 bases). Germline values: CDR1 SGHAT, CDR2 FQNNGV. V lost 2 bases and J 0 bases, leaving 14 bases between the germline ends. The CDR3 totals 16 residues.

The chain's CDR3 is CASSPGQPHTEAFF. Written as DNA, the CDR3 is TGTGCCAGCAGCCCGGGACAGCCTCACACTGAAGCTTTCTTT. The chain carries TRBV9 and TRBJ1-1; 7 nucleotides line up with TRBD1. The CDR3 spans 14 residues. Trimming at V came to 4 bases and at J to 3 bases, leaving 6 bases not matched to a gene. Germline values: CDR1 SGDLS, CDR2 YYNGEE.

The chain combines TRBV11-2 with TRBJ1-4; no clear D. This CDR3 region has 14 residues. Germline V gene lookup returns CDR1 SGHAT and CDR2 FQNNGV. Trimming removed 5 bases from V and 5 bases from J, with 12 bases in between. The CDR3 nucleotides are TGTGCCAGCAGCATTAGGACGGGGAATGAAAAACTGTTTTTT. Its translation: CASSIRTGNEKLFF.

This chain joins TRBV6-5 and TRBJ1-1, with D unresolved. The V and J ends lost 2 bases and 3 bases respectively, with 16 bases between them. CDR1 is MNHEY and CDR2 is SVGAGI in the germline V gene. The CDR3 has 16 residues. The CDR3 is CASSYRAGEVYTEAFF. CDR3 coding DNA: TGTGCCAGCAGTTACAGAGCAGGAGAGGTGTACACTGAAGCTTTCTTT.

The CDR3 nucleotides read TGTGCCAGCAGCTTAGGGGTACCGGGTGGGAGTGAAAAACTGTTTTTT. The encoded protein is CASSLGVPGGSEKLFF. The chain links TRBV7-9 to TRBJ1-4; D remains ambiguous. V lost 1 base and J 7 bases, leaving 16 bases between the germline ends. The germline CDR1 and CDR2 sequences are SEHNR and FQNEAQ (reference sequence). CDR3 size: 16 residues.

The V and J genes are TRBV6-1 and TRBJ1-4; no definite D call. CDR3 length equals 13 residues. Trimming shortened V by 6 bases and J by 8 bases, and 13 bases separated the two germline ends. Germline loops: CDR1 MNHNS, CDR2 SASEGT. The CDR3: CASRAGLWEKLFF. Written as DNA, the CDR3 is TGTGCCAGCAGGGCAGGTCTTTGGGAAAAACTGTTTTTT.

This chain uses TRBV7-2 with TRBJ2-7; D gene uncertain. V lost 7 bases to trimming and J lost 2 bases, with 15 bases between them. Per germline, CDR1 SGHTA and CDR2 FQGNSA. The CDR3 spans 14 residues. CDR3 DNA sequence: TGTGCCAGCACCCACGAGGCCGGAGCCTACGAGCAGTACTTC. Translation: CASTHEAGAYEQYF.

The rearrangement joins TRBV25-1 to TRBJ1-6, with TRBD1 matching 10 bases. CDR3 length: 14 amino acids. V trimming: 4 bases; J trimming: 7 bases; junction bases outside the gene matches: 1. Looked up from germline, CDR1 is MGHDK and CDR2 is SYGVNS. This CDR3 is CASSVGQGNSPLHF. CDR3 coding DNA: TGTGCCAGCAGTGTGGGACAGGGGAATTCACCCCTCCACTTT.

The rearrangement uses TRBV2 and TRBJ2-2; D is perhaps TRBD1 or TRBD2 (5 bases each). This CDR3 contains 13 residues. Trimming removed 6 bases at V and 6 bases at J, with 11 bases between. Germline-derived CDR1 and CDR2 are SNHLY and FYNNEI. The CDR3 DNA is TGTGCCAGCAGCGGGACGGTCGCCGGGGAGCTGTTTTTT. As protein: CASSGTVAGELFF.

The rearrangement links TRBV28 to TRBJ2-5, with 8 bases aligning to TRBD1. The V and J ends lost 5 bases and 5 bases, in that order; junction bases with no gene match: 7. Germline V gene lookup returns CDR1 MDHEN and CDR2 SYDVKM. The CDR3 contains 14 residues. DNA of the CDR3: TGTGCCAGCAGTATCCGGACAGGGCACGAGACCCAGTACTTC. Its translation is CASSIRTGHETQYF.

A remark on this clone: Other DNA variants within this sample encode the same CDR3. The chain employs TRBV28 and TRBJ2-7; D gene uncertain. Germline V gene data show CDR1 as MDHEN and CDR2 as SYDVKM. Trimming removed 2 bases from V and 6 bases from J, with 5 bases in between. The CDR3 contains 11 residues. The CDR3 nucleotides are TGTGCCAGCAGTTTAGAGAGCGAGCAGTACTTC. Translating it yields CASSLESEQYF.

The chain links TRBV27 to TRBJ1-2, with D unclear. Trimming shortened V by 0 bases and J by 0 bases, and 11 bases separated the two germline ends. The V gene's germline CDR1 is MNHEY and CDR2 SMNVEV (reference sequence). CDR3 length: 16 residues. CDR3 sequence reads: CASSLSGRRSNYGYTF. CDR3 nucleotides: TGTGCCAGCAGTTTATCGGGCAGGCGATCTAACTATGGCTACACCTTC.

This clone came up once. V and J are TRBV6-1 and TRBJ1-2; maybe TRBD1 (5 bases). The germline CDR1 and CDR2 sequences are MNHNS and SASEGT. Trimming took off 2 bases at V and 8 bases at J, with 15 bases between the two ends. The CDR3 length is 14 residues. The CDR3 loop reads CASSEILAGIGYTF. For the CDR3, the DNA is TGTGCCAGCAGTGAAATATTAGCAGGGATCGGCTACACCTTC.

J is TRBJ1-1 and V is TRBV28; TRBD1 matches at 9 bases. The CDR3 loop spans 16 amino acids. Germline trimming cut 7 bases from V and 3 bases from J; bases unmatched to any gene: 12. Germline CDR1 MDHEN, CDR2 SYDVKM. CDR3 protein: CASTVSGQGQDTEAFF. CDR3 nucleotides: TGTGCCAGCACCGTTTCTGGACAGGGGCAGGACACTGAAGCTTTCTTT.

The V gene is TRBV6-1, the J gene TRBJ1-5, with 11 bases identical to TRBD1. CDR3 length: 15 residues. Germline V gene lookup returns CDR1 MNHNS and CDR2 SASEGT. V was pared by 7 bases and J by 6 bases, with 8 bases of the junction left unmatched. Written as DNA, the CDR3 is TGTGCCAGCACCCGGACAGGGGGCATGAGTCAGCCCCAGCATTTT. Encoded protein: CASTRTGGMSQPQHF.

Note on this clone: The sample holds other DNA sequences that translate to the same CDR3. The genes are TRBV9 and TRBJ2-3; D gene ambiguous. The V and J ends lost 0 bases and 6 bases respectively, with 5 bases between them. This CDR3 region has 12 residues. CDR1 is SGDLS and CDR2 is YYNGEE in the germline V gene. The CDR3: CASSVVGDTQYF. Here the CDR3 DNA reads TGTGCCAGCAGCGTAGTTGGTGATACGCAGTATTTT.

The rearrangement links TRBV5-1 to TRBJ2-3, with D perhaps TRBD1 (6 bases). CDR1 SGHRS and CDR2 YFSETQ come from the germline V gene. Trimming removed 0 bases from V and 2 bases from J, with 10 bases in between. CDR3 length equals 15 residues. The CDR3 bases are TGCGCCAGCAGCTTGGCACCAGGGGTCACAGATACGCAGTATTTT. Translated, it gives CASSLAPGVTDTQYF.